The 20 T cell receptor beta chains given below trace back to one sample, sequenced in a study of shared clonotypes between healthy human individuals. Profiling relied on immunoSEQ multiplex PCR, and the TCRdb table lists in-frame clones only, not all of them. This table holds 2 million to 2.5 million clones, almost 96% found once. What was sequenced was naive CD4+ T cells sorted from blood. Indicated subset: CD45RA+ positively selected. The receptor source for this set is a man aged 18 to 30 in good health.

This chain uses TRBV30 with TRBJ2-2, with 11 nucleotides matching TRBD2. This CDR3 contains 14 residues. Trimming at V came to 5 bases and at J to 3 bases, leaving 2 bases not matched to a gene. CDR1 and CDR2 from the germline V gene are GTSNPN and SVGIG (reference sequence). The CDR3 loop is CAWVAGGHTGELFF. Here the CDR3 DNA reads TGTGCCTGGGTAGCGGGGGGGCACACCGGGGAGCTGTTTTTT.

The chain uses TRBV7-2 and TRBJ1-1; D is unresolved. V lost 6 bases and J 0 bases, leaving 5 bases between the germline ends. CDR3 length: 12 amino acids. The germline V gene encodes CDR1 SGHTA and CDR2 FQGNSA. CDR3 sequence: CASREMNTEAFF. The CDR3 coding sequence is TGTGCCAGCAGGGAAATGAACACTGAAGCTTTCTTT.

The V gene is TRBV19, the J gene TRBJ1-2, with D tentatively TRBD1 (6 bases). CDR3 length: 16 residues. V lost 7 bases and J 4 bases, leaving 22 bases between the germline ends. The germline V gene encodes CDR1 LNHDA and CDR2 SQIVND (reference sequence). In DNA form, the CDR3 reads TGTGCCAGTATCGGAGAAGGACAGCGGACCTCCTATGGCTACACCTTC. This codes for CASIGEGQRTSYGYTF.

The J gene is TRBJ2-7, the V gene TRBV5-1, with a possible D match to TRBD1 (6 bases). V lost 3 bases to trimming and J lost 2 bases, with 15 bases between them. CDR3 length equals 15 residues. Germline-derived CDR1 and CDR2 are SGHRS and YFSETQ. This CDR3 reads CASSWTPGHTYEQYF. In DNA, the CDR3 is TGCGCCAGCAGCTGGACCCCGGGACATACCTACGAGCAGTACTTC.

V is TRBV27 and J is TRBJ1-4; the D is unclear. V lost 3 bases to trimming and J lost 10 bases, with 12 bases between them. Germline CDR1 and CDR2: MNHEY and SMNVEV (reference sequence). The CDR3 runs to 13 residues. CDR3: CASSFVKVRKLFF. CDR3 in DNA: TGTGCCAGCAGTTTCGTGAAGGTGCGAAAACTGTTTTTT.

The chain combines TRBV15 with TRBJ2-6, with no clear D. The CDR3 covers 15 residues. Germline-derived CDR1 and CDR2 are LNHNV and YYDKDF (reference sequence). V was trimmed by 5 bases and J by 2 bases, leaving 10 bases between them. CDR3 protein: CATSVRRPGANVLTF. The CDR3 nucleotides are TGTGCCACCAGCGTAAGGCGACCTGGGGCCAACGTCCTGACTTTC.

This chain connects TRBV5-1 to TRBJ2-1, with D hard to call. V was cut by 4 bases and J by 0 bases, with 14 bases left in between. The CDR3 contains 16 residues. The germline gives CDR1 SGHRS, CDR2 YFSETQ. DNA of the CDR3: TGCGCCAGCAGCGCAGACGCCTTCATCTCCTACAATGAGCAGTTCTTC. Its translation: CASSADAFISYNEQFF.

This sequence joins TRBV10-1 and TRBJ2-1; 9 nucleotides match TRBD2. Germline assignment: CDR1 WNHNN and CDR2 SYGVQD (reference sequence). V was clipped by 3 bases and J by 6 bases; unmatched bases: 3. This CDR3 has 14 amino acids. Here the CDR3 DNA reads TGCGCCAGCAGTGAAAGCGGGAGGAGCAATGAGCAGTTCTTC. Protein sequence: CASSESGRSNEQFF.

The chain links TRBV19 to TRBJ2-4; D not certain. The germline gives CDR1 LNHDA, CDR2 SQIVND (reference sequence). The CDR3 spans 14 residues. The germline V and J ends were trimmed by 6 bases and 0 bases, with 9 bases remaining between them. This CDR3 is CASRSLLAKNIQYF. DNA for the CDR3: TGTGCCAGTAGGAGCCTCCTAGCCAAAAACATTCAGTACTTC.

J is TRBJ1-1 and V is TRBV10-1, with D unresolved. Trimming took 3 bases from V and 5 from J, leaving 13 bases between them. There are 14 residues in the CDR3. Germline CDR1 WNHNN, CDR2 SYGVQD (reference sequence). The CDR3 sequence: CASSEQPGLTEAFF. The CDR3 DNA reads as TGCGCCAGCAGTGAACAGCCGGGGTTGACTGAAGCTTTCTTT.

This clone was counted once. The rearrangement links TRBV2 to TRBJ2-1, with 10 nucleotides matching TRBD2. After removal of 1 base from V and 12 bases from J, the junction contained 3 bases not matched to a gene. CDR1 is SNHLY and CDR2 is FYNNEI in the germline V gene. This CDR3 comprises 13 residues. The chain's CDR3 is CASSEVASGGQFF. The CDR3 region has the DNA TGTGCCAGCAGTGAAGTGGCTAGCGGGGGGCAGTTCTTC.

The V gene is TRBV19, the J gene TRBJ1-5; TRBD1 agrees at 7 bases. The CDR3 runs to 15 residues. Germline assignment: CDR1 LNHDA and CDR2 SQIVND (reference sequence). With V trimmed by 4 bases and J by 5 bases, 8 bases remained unmatched. The CDR3 DNA is TGTGCCAGTAGTACCTCAGTGACAGGGTATCAGCCCCAGCATTTT. This encodes CASSTSVTGYQPQHF.

The gene calls are TRBV7-2 and TRBJ1-2; no firm D call. There are 11 residues in the CDR3. Germline CDR1 SGHTA, CDR2 FQGNSA. V gave up 5 bases and J gave up 8 bases, with 9 bases separating them. CDR3 coding DNA: TGTGCCAGCAGCCTTCTGACGGGCTACACCTTC. Translation: CASSLLTGYTF.

This clone has only a few counts. The chain joins TRBV19 to TRBJ1-2; D unresolved. This CDR3 spans 14 amino acids. V was cut by 5 bases and J by 1 base, with 11 bases left in between. The germline V gene encodes CDR1 LNHDA and CDR2 SQIVND (reference sequence). CDR3 sequence (DNA): TGTGCCAGTAGTTCAACGAACGTTAACTATGGCTACACCTTC. It yields the protein CASSSTNVNYGYTF.

This clone appeared once. The V call is TRBV6-5, the J call TRBJ2-5; D is perhaps TRBD1 (6 bases). CDR1 is MNHEY, CDR2 SVGAGI, per germline. V lost 6 bases to trimming and J lost 5 bases, with 13 bases between them. The CDR3 is 13 residues long. In DNA form, the CDR3 reads TGTGCCAGCAGCCGGGCCCAGGGGGAGACCCAGTACTTC. Protein: CASSRAQGETQYF.

The J gene is TRBJ2-2, the V gene TRBV5-6, with TRBD1 as a possible D gene (6 bases). Germline CDR1 SGHDT, CDR2 YYEEEE. The CDR3 consists of 14 residues. Deletions cut 2 bases from V and 6 bases from J, with 11 bases between. The CDR3 bases are TGTGCCAGCAGCTTCTTCAGGGGTTCCGGGGAGCTGTTTTTT. It is translated as CASSFFRGSGELFF.

J is TRBJ2-3 and V is TRBV19; 8 bases line up with TRBD1. With V trimmed by 5 bases and J by 9 bases, 4 bases remained unmatched. The CDR3 consists of 12 residues. The germline CDR1 and CDR2 sequences are LNHDA and SQIVND (reference sequence). Here the CDR3 DNA reads TGTGCCAGTAGTTACAGGGGGAAGACGCAGTATTTT. The encoded protein is CASSYRGKTQYF.

The genes are TRBV11-2 and TRBJ2-2; a possible D gene is TRBD1 (6 bases). V was trimmed by 5 bases and J by 4 bases, leaving 8 bases between them. The CDR3 covers 13 residues. Germline lookup yields CDR1 SGHAT and CDR2 FQNNGV. The CDR3: CASSRQVTGELFF. DNA of the CDR3: TGTGCCAGCAGCCGACAGGTCACCGGGGAGCTGTTTTTT.

This chain connects TRBV28 to TRBJ2-3; maybe TRBD1 (5 bases). V was trimmed by 5 bases and J by 0 bases, leaving 12 bases between them. Germline-derived CDR1 and CDR2 are MDHEN and SYDVKM. CDR3 size: 15 residues. CDR3 sequence: CASSHQGKSTDTQYF. Here the CDR3 DNA reads TGTGCCAGCAGTCATCAGGGAAAAAGCACAGATACGCAGTATTTT. Supplemented by reference TRBV28 and TRBJ2-3, the full variable domain reads DVKVTQSSRYLVKRTGEKVFLECVQDMDHENMFWYRQDPGLGLRLIYFSYDVKMKEKGDIPEGYSVSREKKERFSLILESASTNQTSMYLCASSHQGKSTDTQYFGPGTRLTVL.

This chain uses TRBV7-6 with TRBJ2-1, with D perhaps matching TRBD1 or TRBD2 (5 bases each). CDR1 is SGHVS, CDR2 FNYEAQ, per germline. The CDR3 is 17 amino acids. V lost 1 base to trimming and J lost 3 bases, with 16 bases between them. The DNA for the CDR3 is TGTGCCAGCAGCTTAGAACGGGGCAGGCGTCTCTACAATGAGCAGTTCTTC. It translates to CASSLERGRRLYNEQFF.